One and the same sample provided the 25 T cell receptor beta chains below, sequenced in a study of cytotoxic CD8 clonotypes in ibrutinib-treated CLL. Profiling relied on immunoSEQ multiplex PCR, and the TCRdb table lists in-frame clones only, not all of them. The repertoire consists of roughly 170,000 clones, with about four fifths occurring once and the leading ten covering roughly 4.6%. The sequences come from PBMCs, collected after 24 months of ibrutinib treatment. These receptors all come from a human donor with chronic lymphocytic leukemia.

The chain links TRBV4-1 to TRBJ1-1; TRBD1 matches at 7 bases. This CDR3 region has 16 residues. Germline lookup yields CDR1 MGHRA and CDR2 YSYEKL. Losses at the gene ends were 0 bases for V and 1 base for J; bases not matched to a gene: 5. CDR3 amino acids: CASSQDIGTANTEAFF. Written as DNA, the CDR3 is TGCGCCAGCAGCCAAGATATAGGGACAGCGAACACTGAAGCTTTCTTT.

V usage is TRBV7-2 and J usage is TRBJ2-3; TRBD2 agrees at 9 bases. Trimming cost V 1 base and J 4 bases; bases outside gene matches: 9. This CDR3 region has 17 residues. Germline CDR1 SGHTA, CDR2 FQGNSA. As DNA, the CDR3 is TGTGCCAGCAGCTTAGACCGGCGGGGGGGCCGTGCAGATACGCAGTATTTT. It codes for CASSLDRRGGRADTQYF.

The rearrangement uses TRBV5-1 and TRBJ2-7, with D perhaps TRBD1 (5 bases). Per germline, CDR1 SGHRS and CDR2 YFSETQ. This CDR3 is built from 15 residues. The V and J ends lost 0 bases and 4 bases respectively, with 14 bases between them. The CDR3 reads CASSLAAGPGYEQYF. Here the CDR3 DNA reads TGCGCCAGCAGCTTGGCGGCAGGGCCAGGATACGAGCAGTACTTC. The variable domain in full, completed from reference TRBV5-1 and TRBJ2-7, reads KAGVTQTPRYLIKTRGQQVTLSCSPISGHRSVSWYQQTPGQGLQFLFEYFSETQRNKGNFPGRFSGRQFSNSRSEMNVSTLELGDSALYLCASSLAAGPGYEQYFGPGTRLTVT.

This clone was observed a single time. The CDR3 loop is CATSRDWAGGETQYF. The CDR3 DNA sequence: TGTGCCACCAGCAGAGATTGGGCGGGAGGGGAGACCCAGTACTTC. The chain has TRBV15 and TRBJ2-5, with TRBD2 identical over 9 bases. The germline V gene encodes CDR1 LNHNV and CDR2 YYDKDF (reference sequence). Losses at the gene ends were 0 bases for V and 5 bases for J; bases not matched to a gene: 4. CDR3 length: 15 residues. The variable domain in full, with the rest retrieved from reference TRBV15 and TRBJ2-5, is DAMVIQNPRYQVTQFGKPVTLSCSQTLNHNVMYWYQQKSSQAPKLLFHYYDKDFNNEADTPDNFQSRRPNTSFCFLDIRSPGLGDTAMYLCATSRDWAGGETQYFGPGTRLLVL.

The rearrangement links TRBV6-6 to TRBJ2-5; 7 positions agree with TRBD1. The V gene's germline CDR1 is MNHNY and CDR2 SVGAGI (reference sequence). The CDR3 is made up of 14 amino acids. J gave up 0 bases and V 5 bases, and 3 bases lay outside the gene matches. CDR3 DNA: TGTGCCAGCAGTCTGACAGGGTACCAAGAGACCCAGTACTTC. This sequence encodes CASSLTGYQETQYF.

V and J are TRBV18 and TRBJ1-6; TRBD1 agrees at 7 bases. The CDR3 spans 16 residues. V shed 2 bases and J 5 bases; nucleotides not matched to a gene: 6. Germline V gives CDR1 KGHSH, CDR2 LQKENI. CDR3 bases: TGTGCCAGCTCACCAAAAAAGGGACAGCATAATTCACCCCTCCACTTT. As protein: CASSPKKGQHNSPLHF.

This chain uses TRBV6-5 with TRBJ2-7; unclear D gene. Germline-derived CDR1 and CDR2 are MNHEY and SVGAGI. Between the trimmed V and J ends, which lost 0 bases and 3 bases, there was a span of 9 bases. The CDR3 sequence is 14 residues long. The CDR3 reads CASSYSRQNYEQYF. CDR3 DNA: TGTGCCAGCAGTTACTCGCGGCAGAACTACGAGCAGTACTTC.

For the CDR3, the DNA is TGTGCCAGCAGAGGACAGTCCTACGAGCAGTACTTC. Amino acids: CASRGQSYEQYF. V and J are TRBV2 and TRBJ2-7; D is possibly TRBD1 (6 bases). The V and J ends lost 6 bases and 1 base respectively, with 7 bases between them. Germline CDR1 is SNHLY and CDR2 is FYNNEI. The CDR3 totals 12 residues.

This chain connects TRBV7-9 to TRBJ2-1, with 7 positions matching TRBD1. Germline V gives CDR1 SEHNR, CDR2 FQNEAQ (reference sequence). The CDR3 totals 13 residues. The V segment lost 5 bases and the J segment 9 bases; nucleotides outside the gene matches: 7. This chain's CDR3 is CASSRGGAGEQFF. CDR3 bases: TGTGCCAGCAGCCGAGGGGGCGCGGGTGAGCAGTTCTTC.

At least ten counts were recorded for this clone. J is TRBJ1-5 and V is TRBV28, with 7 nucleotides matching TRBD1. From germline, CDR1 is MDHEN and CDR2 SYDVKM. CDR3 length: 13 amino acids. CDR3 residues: CGTGERSNQPQHF. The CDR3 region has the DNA TGTGGTACAGGGGAACGAAGCAATCAGCCCCAGCATTTT.

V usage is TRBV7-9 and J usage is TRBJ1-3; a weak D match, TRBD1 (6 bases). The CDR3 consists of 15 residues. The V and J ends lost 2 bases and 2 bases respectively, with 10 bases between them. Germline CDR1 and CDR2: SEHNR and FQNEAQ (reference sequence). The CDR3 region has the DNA TGTGCCAGCAGCTTATACGGGGGGCCTGGAAACACCATATATTTT. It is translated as CASSLYGGPGNTIYF.

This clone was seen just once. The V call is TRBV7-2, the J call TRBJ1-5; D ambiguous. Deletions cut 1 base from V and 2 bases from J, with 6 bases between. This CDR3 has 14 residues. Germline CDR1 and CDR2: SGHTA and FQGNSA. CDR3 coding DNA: TGTGCCAGCAGCTTAGGAAAGGGCAATCAGCCCCAGCATTTT. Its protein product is CASSLGKGNQPQHF.

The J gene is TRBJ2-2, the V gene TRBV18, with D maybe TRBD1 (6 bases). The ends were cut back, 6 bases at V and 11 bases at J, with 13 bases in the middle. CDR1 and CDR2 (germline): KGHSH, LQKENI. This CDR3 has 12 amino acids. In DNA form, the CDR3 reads TGTGCCAGCTCCCCTACAGGGAGAGAGCTGTTTTTT. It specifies CASSPTGRELFF.

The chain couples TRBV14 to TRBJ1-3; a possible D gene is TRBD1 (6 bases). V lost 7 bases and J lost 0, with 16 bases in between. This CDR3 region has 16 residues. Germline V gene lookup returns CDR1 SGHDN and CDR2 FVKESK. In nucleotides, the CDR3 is TGTGCCAGCAATGGGGGCAACCCGAGCTCTGGAAACACCATATATTTT. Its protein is CASNGGNPSSGNTIYF. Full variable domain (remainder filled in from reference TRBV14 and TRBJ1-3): EAGVTQFPSHSVIEKGQTVTLRCDPISGHDNLYWYRRVMGKEIKFLLHFVKESKQDESGMPNNRFLAERTGGTYSTLKVQPAELEDSGVYFCASNGGNPSSGNTIYFGEGSWLTVV.

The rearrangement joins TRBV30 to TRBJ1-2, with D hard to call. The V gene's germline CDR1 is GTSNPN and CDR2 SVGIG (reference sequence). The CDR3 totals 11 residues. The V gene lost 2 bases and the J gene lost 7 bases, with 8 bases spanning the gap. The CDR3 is CAWSPLRGYTF. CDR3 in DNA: TGTGCCTGGAGTCCCCTGCGTGGCTACACCTTC.

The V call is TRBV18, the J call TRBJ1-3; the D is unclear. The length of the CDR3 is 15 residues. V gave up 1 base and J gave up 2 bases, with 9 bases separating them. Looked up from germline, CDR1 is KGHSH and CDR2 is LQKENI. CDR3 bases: TGTGCCAGCTCACCACAAGGTTTTGCTGGAAACACCATATATTTT. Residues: CASSPQGFAGNTIYF.

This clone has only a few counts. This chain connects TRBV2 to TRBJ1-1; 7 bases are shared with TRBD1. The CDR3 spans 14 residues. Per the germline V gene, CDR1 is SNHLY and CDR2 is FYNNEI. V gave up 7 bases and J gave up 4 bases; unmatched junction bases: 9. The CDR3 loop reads CASILTGAGTEAFF. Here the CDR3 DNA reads TGTGCCAGCATACTAACAGGGGCGGGCACTGAAGCTTTCTTT.

In DNA, the CDR3 is TGTGCCAGCAGCGTAATGGGCACAACTGAAGCTTTCTTT. The encoded protein is CASSVMGTTEAFF. This chain joins TRBV9 and TRBJ1-1, with D uncertain. V gave up 1 base and J gave up 5 bases, with 9 bases separating them. Germline assignment: CDR1 SGDLS and CDR2 YYNGEE. This CDR3 is 13 amino acids long.

The CDR3 nucleotides are TGTGCCTGGAGTGTAGGGGTCAGGGGTGACTATGGCTACACCTTC. Translation: CAWSVGVRGDYGYTF. The V and J genes are TRBV30 and TRBJ1-2; D may be TRBD1 (6 bases). The CDR3 length is 15 residues. Per the germline V gene, CDR1 is GTSNPN and CDR2 is SVGIG (reference sequence). The V gene lost 0 bases and the J gene lost 3 bases, with 14 bases spanning the gap.

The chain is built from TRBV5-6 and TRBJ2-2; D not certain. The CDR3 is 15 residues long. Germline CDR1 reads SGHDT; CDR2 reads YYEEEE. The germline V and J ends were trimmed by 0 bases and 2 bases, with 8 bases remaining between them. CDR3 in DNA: TGTGCCAGCAGCTTGGGGACCGGTAACACCGGGGAGCTGTTTTTT. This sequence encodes CASSLGTGNTGELFF.

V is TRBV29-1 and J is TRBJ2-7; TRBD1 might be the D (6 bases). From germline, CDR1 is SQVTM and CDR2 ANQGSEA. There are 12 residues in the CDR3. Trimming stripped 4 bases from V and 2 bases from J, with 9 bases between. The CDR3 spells CSVGRGPYEQYF. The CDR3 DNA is TGCAGCGTTGGCAGGGGTCCCTACGAGCAGTACTTC.

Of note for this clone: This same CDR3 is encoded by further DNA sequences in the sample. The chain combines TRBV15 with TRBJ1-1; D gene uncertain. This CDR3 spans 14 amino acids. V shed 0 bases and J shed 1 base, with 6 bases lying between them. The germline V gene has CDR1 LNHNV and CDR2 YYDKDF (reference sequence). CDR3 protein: CATSRDGGNTEAFF. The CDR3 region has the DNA TGTGCCACCAGCAGAGATGGAGGGAACACTGAAGCTTTCTTT.

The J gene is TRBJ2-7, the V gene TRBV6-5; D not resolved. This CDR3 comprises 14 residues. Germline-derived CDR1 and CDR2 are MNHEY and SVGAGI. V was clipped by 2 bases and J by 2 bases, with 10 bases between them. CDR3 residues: CASSYPYLTYEQYF. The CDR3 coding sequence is TGTGCCAGCAGTTACCCGTATTTGACCTACGAGCAGTACTTC.

The CDR3 here is CAISLRRGNRYNEQFF. The CDR3 coding sequence is TGTGCCATATCTTTAAGGCGGGGGAATCGCTACAATGAGCAGTTCTTC. The chain couples TRBV2 to TRBJ2-1; 7 positions match TRBD2. V shed 10 bases, J shed 3 bases, and the junction held 15 bases outside the gene matches. Germline CDR1 reads SNHLY; CDR2 reads FYNNEI. This CDR3 spans 16 amino acids. Looking up the rest from reference TRBV2 and TRBJ2-1 gives the full variable domain: EPEVTQTPSHQVTQMGQEVILRCVPISNHLYFYWYRQILGQKVEFLVSFYNNEISEKSEIFDDQFSVERPDGSNFTLKIRSTKLEDSAMYFCAISLRRGNRYNEQFFGPGTRLTVL.

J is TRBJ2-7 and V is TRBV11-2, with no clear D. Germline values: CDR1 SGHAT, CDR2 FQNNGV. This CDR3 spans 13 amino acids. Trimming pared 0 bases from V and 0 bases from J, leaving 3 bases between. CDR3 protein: CASSLDSSYEQYF. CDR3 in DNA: TGTGCCAGCAGCTTAGATAGCTCCTACGAGCAGTACTTC.